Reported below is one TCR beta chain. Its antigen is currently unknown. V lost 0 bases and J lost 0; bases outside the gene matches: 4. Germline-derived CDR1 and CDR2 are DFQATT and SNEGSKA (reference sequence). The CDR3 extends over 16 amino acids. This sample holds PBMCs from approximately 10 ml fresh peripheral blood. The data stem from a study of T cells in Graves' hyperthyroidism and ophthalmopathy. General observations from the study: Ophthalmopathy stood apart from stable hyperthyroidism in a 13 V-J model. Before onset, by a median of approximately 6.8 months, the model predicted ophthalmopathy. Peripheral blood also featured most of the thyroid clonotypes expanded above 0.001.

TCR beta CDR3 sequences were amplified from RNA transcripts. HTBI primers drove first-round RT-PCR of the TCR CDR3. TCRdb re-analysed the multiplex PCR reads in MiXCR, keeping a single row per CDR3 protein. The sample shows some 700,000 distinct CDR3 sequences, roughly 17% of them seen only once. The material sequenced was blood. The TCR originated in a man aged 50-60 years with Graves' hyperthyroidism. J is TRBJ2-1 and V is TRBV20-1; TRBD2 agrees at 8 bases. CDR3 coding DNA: TGCAGTGCTAGAGATAGCGGGACCCGCTCCTACAATGAGCAGTTCTTC. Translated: CSARDSGTRSYNEQFF.